This T cell receptor beta chain was captured in a study of T cells after yellow fever vaccination (dated by TCRdb to between 2017 and 2020). Study-level background: Libraries from fractions with low cell numbers were prepared with the SMART-Seq v4 Ultra Low Input RNA kit. The cohort comprised two healthy male donors, one aged 18 to 29 and one aged 30 to 40 years. Blood was collected at multiple timepoints before and after primary and secondary immunization, and bulk PBMC replicates and cell subsets were isolated. To follow T-cell clones before and after both primary and booster YFV17D yellow fever vaccination, bulk TCR alpha and beta repertoires underwent longitudinal sequencing.

Based on the germline V gene, the CDR1 and CDR2 sequences are SGDLS and YYNGEE. The CDR3 has 17 amino acids, counting the end cysteine and phenylalanine. Left in the record is the CDR3 DNA by itself, 51 bases read in frame from the first base. Trimming removed 2 bases from V and 5 bases from J; the gene matches leave 9 bases unexplained. Sequenced using an Illumina NovaSeq 6000. Synthesis of TCR cDNA relied on 5'RACE template switching, a step that introduced a universal primer site along with unique molecular identifiers. Priming for cDNA synthesis came from both the TCR alpha and TCR beta constant segments. Two PCR steps were used to amplify libraries, with sample barcodes and sequencing adapters being added in the second step. Sequencing of the libraries was done on either Illumina HiSeq 2500 (2x100 bp) or NovaSeq (2x150 bp). As for the authors' bioinformatics: Demultiplexing of reads and collapsing into UMI consensus sequences were performed with MIGEC, and V(D)J alignment was carried out with MiXCR. Clonotypes responding to the vaccine were identified with edgeR on replicate PBMC samples, with the criteria of FDR below 0.01 and a log2 fold change above 5 up to day 15. CD4 or CD8 identity was assigned to each bulk clonotype according to whether the clonotype was present at higher abundance in the sequenced CD4 repertoire or the sequenced CD8 repertoire. TCRdb trimmed the raw reads at Q25, called clones with MiXCR and kept productive beta chains. All rows with the same CDR3 protein become a single entry with the most common DNA and genes. These V and J calls originate from TCRdb's pipeline instead of the authors' own analysis. Present in this sample are 120,000 or so distinct CDR3 sequences, nearly 15% of which were seen just once. Around 40% of the sample is taken by the ten largest.

A few counts support this clonotype. Its antigen remains undetermined. No base qualities exist here, and no much larger clone lies one base off it. What the authors observed across the whole study: Because abundant contaminating clonotypes from the bulk population could be contained in FACS-sorted repertoires, computational filtering was required. Compared with the primary T-cell response, the secondary T-cell response was weaker but faster, peaking on day 5 rather than day 15. Because only a couple of donors were included in the study, the extent to which the findings can be generalized is limited. A small share of clonotypes occurred in both CD4 and CD8 compartments, likely arising from convergent recombination. After the booster, most clones that had expanded after primary vaccination were detected again (around 97% of CD4 and over 75% of CD8), suggesting broad maintenance of memory.

Interpreted using the paper, the treatment or condition label stands for: live attenuated yellow fever vaccine strain. PBMCs were isolated from peripheral blood using a standard Ficoll-Paque protocol. Dynabeads CD4 and CD8 positive selection kits were used to isolate CD4 and CD8 T-cell fractions. TriZol was used to extract RNA from bulk PBMCs, from CD4 and CD8 fractions, and from dextramer-positive and dextramer-negative fractions. The sample here was CD8+ T cells sorted from PBMCs, taken 5 days after the yellow fever booster vaccination. This TCR came from a man aged 18 to 29 who received the YFV17D yellow fever vaccine. The chain was built from TRBV9 and TRBJ2-5, and 13 junction bases match TRBD2. The CDR3 region reads CASSVWTSGGPGETQYF. The sequenced DNA is TGTGCCAGCAGCGTCTGGACTAGCGGGGGACCTGGTGAGACCCAGTACTTC.